These T cell receptor beta chains were read from a single sample in a study of T cells in localized non-small cell lung cancer. Libraries were prepared by immunoSEQ multiplex PCR; TCRdb keeps only in-frame clonotypes and omits some of them. This sample has tens of thousands of clones, with 70% to 90% found just once. The input for sequencing was peripheral blood, taken before any cancer treatment. Every receptor here comes from a woman between 18 and 50 years old with stage III lung adenocarcinoma. The CDR3 runs from the conserved cysteine through the conserved F or W. Each record gives: clone size, V gene, D gene, J gene, CDR3 protein, CDR3 DNA. The D gene is left open where the match is weak. A row's size may be missing; if present it is once, few, many or a size class.

>.|TRBV7-3|.|TRBJ1-3
CASSPRAGSGNTIYF
TGTGCCAGCAGCCCCAGGGCAGGGTCGGGAAACACCATATATTTT
>.|TRBV7-9|.|TRBJ2-5
CASSSSQTQYF
TGTGCCAGCAGCTCCTCTCAGACCCAGTACTTC
>.|TRBV9|.|TRBJ1-2
CASSVDWTDLYGYTF
TGTGCCAGCAGCGTAGATTGGACGGACCTTTATGGCTACACCTTC
>.|TRBV6-1|.|TRBJ1-5
CASSDGGTNQPQHF
TGTGCCAGCAGTGACGGAGGGACTAATCAGCCCCAGCATTTT
>.|TRBV11-2|.|TRBJ2-2
CASSPGRGATDGELFF
TGTGCCAGCAGCCCGGGCAGGGGGGCCACGGACGGGGAGCTGTTTTTT
>.|TRBV6-1|TRBD1|TRBJ1-1
CVSNPQGAGNTEAFF
TGTGTCAGCAACCCCCAGGGGGCGGGGAACACTGAAGCTTTCTTT
>.|TRBV6-4|TRBD2|TRBJ2-3
CASSATSGGVPDTQYF
TGTGCCAGCAGTGCGACTAGCGGGGGGGTTCCAGATACGCAGTATTTT
>.|TRBV18|.|TRBJ1-4
CASSPRQTNEKLFF
TGTGCCAGCTCACCTCGGCAGACTAATGAAAAACTGTTTTTT
>.|TRBV9|TRBD1|TRBJ2-1
CASSARTGPGNEQFF
TGTGCCAGCAGCGCTCGGACAGGGCCGGGCAATGAGCAGTTCTTC
>.|TRBV18|.|TRBJ2-1
CASSAPGTTSYNEQFF
TGTGCCAGCTCAGCCCCGGGGACAACGTCCTACAATGAGCAGTTCTTC
>.|TRBV7-2|.|TRBJ1-3
CASSSLLARGGNTIYF
TGTGCCAGCAGCTCCCTCCTAGCGCGCGGGGGAAACACCATATATTTT
>.|TRBV30|.|TRBJ2-1
CAWSIRNEQFF
TGTGCCTGGAGCATTAGGAATGAGCAGTTCTTC
>.|TRBV7-7|.|TRBJ2-5
CASSEQQGSGETQYF
TGTGCCAGCAGCGAGCAACAGGGCTCGGGGGAGACCCAGTACTTC
>.|TRBV7-8|TRBD1|TRBJ2-5
CASSFAGGRVETQYF
TGTGCCAGCAGCTTCGCAGGGGGCCGGGTGGAGACCCAGTACTTC
>few|TRBV10-3|TRBD1|TRBJ1-5
CATSTGDGNQPQHF
TGTGCCACCTCGACAGGGGATGGGAATCAGCCCCAGCATTTT
>.|TRBV4-1|.|TRBJ2-3
CASSPSGTAPDTQYF
TGCGCCAGCAGCCCCAGCGGTACCGCCCCAGATACGCAGTATTTT
>.|TRBV15|.|TRBJ2-3
CATRGSGRDTQYF
TGTGCCACCAGGGGCTCCGGTAGGGATACGCAGTATTTT
>.|TRBV2|.|TRBJ1-1
CASSRLNTEAFF
TGTGCCAGCAGTAGGCTGAACACTGAAGCTTTCTTT
>.|TRBV16|.|TRBJ1-4
CASSQSKGKGTNEKLFF
TGTGCCAGCAGCCAATCGAAAGGGAAGGGGACTAATGAAAAACTGTTTTTT
>.|TRBV19|.|TRBJ1-1
CASSTQASFTEAFF
TGTGCCAGTAGTACTCAGGCGTCCTTCACTGAAGCTTTCTTT
>.|TRBV30|.|TRBJ2-7
CAWSEMYEQYF
TGTGCCTGGAGTGAAATGTACGAGCAGTACTTC
>.|TRBV19|.|TRBJ1-6
CASRTQGWDNSPLHF
TGTGCCAGTAGAACCCAGGGATGGGATAATTCACCCCTCCACTTT
>.|TRBV7-9|.|TRBJ1-2
CASSRGAAANYGYTF
TGTGCCAGCAGCCGAGGGGCAGCAGCTAACTATGGCTACACCTTC
>.|TRBV7-2|.|TRBJ1-1
CASSLWTSQEAFF
TGTGCCAGCAGCTTGTGGACTAGCCAGGAAGCTTTCTTT
>.|TRBV13|.|TRBJ2-1
CASSLVSGYNEQFF
TGTGCCAGCAGCTTAGTAAGCGGTTACAATGAGCAGTTCTTC
>.|TRBV19|TRBD1|TRBJ1-2
CASTQGAEVHYGYTF
TGTGCCAGTACTCAGGGGGCCGAGGTTCACTATGGCTACACCTTC
>.|TRBV30|.|TRBJ1-6
CAVMLSYNSPLHF
TGTGCCGTGATGCTCTCCTATAATTCACCCCTCCACTTT
>.|TRBV9|.|TRBJ1-3
CASSVASAPGGTIYF
TGTGCCAGCAGCGTAGCTTCAGCGCCGGGGGGCACCATATATTTT
>.|TRBV5-1|.|TRBJ1-4
CASRAQLTNEKLFF
TGCGCCAGCAGGGCACAGCTAACTAATGAAAAACTGTTTTTT
>.|TRBV9|.|TRBJ2-2
CASSVSPGDTGELFF
TGTGCCAGCAGCGTTTCCCCAGGGGACACCGGGGAGCTGTTTTTT
>.|TRBV5-4|.|TRBJ2-7
CASSSPIGDEQYF
TGTGCCAGCAGCTCTCCAATCGGCGACGAGCAGTACTTC
>.|TRBV18|.|TRBJ1-1
CASSAWSGSRGTNTEAFF
TGTGCCAGCTCGGCTTGGAGTGGGTCGAGGGGTACGAACACTGAAGCTTTCTTT
>.|TRBV5-1|.|TRBJ2-6
CASSLSSGANVLTF
TGCGCCAGCAGTCTAAGTTCTGGGGCCAACGTCCTGACTTTC
>.|TRBV7-2|TRBD2|TRBJ2-3
CASSLMGLAAPDTQYF
TGTGCCAGCAGCTTAATGGGACTAGCAGCCCCGGATACGCAGTATTTT
>.|TRBV7-9|.|TRBJ2-2
CASKAGFDTGELFF
TGTGCCAGCAAAGCGGGTTTCGACACCGGGGAGCTGTTTTTT
>.|TRBV9|TRBD2|TRBJ2-1
CASSVVARGGRSNEQFF
TGTGCCAGCAGCGTAGTGGCACGGGGGGGCCGGAGCAATGAGCAGTTCTTC
>once|TRBV5-1|.|TRBJ2-1
CASSLRQSKNEQFF
TGCGCCAGCAGCCTCAGACAAAGTAAAAATGAGCAGTTCTTC
>.|TRBV5-4|TRBD2|TRBJ2-1
CASSLSAGGPGEQFF
TGTGCCAGCAGCTTGTCGGCGGGGGGGCCGGGTGAGCAGTTCTTC
>.|TRBV7-6|.|TRBJ2-2
CASSLRATNTGELFF
TGTGCCAGCAGCCTCAGGGCAACGAACACCGGGGAGCTGTTTTTT
>.|TRBV28|.|TRBJ1-5
CASSSAPPYSNQPQHF
TGTGCCAGCAGTTCCGCCCCCCCTTATAGCAATCAGCCCCAGCATTTT
>.|TRBV7-6|.|TRBJ2-5
CASSLAPGVETQYF
TGTGCCAGCAGCTTAGCACCGGGTGTAGAGACCCAGTACTTC
>few|TRBV9|TRBD2|TRBJ2-2
CASSHSGGSNTGELFF
TGTGCCAGCTCACATAGCGGGGGGTCTAACACCGGGGAGCTGTTTTTT